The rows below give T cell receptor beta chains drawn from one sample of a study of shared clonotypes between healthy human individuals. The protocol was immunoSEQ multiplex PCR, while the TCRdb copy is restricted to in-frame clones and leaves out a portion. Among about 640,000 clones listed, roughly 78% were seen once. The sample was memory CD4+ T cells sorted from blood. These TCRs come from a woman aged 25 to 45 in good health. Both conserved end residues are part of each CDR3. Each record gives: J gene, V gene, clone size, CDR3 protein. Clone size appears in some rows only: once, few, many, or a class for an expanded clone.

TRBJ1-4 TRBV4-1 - CASSNRDRSEKLFF
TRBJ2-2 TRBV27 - CASSLEAFGELFF
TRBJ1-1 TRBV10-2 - CASSDEPLRGAFF
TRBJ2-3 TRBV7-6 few CASSLEHSTDTQYF
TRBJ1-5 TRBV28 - CASSSADQPQHF
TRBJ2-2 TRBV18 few CASSPPSVAGELFF
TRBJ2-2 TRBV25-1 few CASSEYGLAGRIGELFF
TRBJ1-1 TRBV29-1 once CSAKGFLNTEAFF
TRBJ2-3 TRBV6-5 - CASGSTEGVDTQYF
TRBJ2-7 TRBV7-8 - CASSSGRGPSSYEQYF
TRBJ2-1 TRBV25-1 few CASSRWGEGHNEQFF
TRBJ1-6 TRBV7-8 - CASSRDGSSYNSPLHF
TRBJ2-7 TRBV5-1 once CASSSTGFAYEQYF
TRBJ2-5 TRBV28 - CASSYPYPQEETQYF
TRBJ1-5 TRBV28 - CASSSRRYSNQPQHF
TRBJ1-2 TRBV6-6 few CASSPHFTYNYGYTF
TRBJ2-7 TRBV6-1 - CASSGGLGSYEQYF
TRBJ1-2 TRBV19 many CATWDVGGYGYTF
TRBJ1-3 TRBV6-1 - CASSVGTGNGWSQGTIYF
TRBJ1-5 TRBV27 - CASSQGDSSQPQHF
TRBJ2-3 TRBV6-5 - CASSSGQGYTDTQYF
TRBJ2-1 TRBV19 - CASSPMREWRNEQFF